The clone carrying this TCR beta chain was counted a few times. Its antigen is unknown. Oncomine TCR Beta short-read sequencing was applied to DNA from cultured CD4+ T cells. CD4+ T cells were cultured, and genomic DNA was extracted from them. TCRdb ran MiXCR on the PCR reads and lists one entry per CDR3 protein. The table records 20,000 to 25,000 distinct CDR3 sequences, about half of them present only once. The source of the sample is a study of vaccination and CD4 T cells after COVID-19. On the study more broadly: Control wells got either CEFX epitopes, HIV-1 Nef peptides, or no peptide at all.

Study conclusions and caveats: Convalescent patients displayed spike mono-reactivity in 304 of 307 vaccine-specific clones.

The treatment here: roughly 10-day PBMC culture with coronavirus spike peptide pools or control peptides (ViraFEST assay). IL-2 (approximately 9 IU/ml) and peptide pools (approximately 9 ug/ml) were added to cultures of approximately 2.2 million PBMCs per well. Sequenced: CD4+ T cells from blood, cultured in vitro. The source of this sequence is a human donor who had recovered from COVID-19.

The CDR3 DNA sequence: TGCAGTGTTCGCCGGGGGGCCACTTATGGCTACACCTTC. It translates to CSVRRGATYGYTF. The genes are TRBV20-1 and TRBJ1-2, with a possible D match to TRBD1 (6 bases). Trimming left V 7 bases short and J 5 bases short, with 17 bases between. This CDR3 spans 13 amino acids. Looked up from germline, CDR1 is DFQATT and CDR2 is SNEGSKA (reference sequence).